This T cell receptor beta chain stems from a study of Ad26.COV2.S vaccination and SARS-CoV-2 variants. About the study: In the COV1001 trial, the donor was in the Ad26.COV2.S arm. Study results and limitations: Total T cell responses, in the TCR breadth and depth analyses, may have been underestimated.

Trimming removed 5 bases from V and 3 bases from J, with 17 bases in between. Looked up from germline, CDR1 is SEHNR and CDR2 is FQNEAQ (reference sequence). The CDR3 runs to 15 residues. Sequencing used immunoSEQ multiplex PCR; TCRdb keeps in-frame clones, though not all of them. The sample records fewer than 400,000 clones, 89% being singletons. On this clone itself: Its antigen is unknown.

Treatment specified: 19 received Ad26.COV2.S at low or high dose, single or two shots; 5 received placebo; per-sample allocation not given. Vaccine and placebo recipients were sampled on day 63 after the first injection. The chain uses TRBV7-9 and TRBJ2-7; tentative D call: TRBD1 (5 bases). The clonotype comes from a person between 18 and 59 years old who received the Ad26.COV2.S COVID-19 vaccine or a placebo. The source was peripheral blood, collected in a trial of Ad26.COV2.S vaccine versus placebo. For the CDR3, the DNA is TGTGCCAGCAGCCACGGAGCCAGGGCAGACTACGAGCAGTACTTC. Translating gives CASSHGARADYEQYF.